The rows below give T cell receptor beta chains drawn from one sample of a study of cytomegalovirus exposure and HLA in healthy donors. Repertoires were generated with immunoSEQ multiplex PCR, while TCRdb's copy carries only in-frame clones and drops some. The sample lists 85,000 to 100,000 clones, 75% to 85% occurring once. Material for sequencing was PBMCs. The receptors were sampled from a woman aged 40 to 50 in good health and CMV-seronegative. Both conserved end residues are trimmed from each CDR3.

j_gene: TRBJ1-1; len: 11; v_gene: TRBV27; CDR3aa: ASRTAWNTEAF
j_gene: TRBJ2-7; len: 12; v_gene: TRBV5-4; CDR3aa: ASSLEAGPYEQY
j_gene: TRBJ1-2; len: 12; v_gene: TRBV30; CDR3aa: AWSDSNRVYGYT
j_gene: TRBJ1-4; len: 11; v_gene: TRBV7-9; CDR3aa: ASSLSVGEKLF
j_gene: TRBJ2-3; len: 14; v_gene: TRBV11-2; CDR3aa: ASSLGTGGIADTQY
j_gene: TRBJ1-1; len: 12; v_gene: TRBV4-2; CDR3aa: ASSPTRQNTEAF
j_gene: TRBJ1-5; len: 9; v_gene: TRBV6-1; CDR3aa: ASSEHRSSH
j_gene: TRBJ1-5; len: 11; v_gene: TRBV9; CDR3aa: ASSVGGGQPQH
j_gene: TRBJ2-3; len: 11; v_gene: TRBV7-3; CDR3aa: ASSLGPTDTQY
j_gene: TRBJ2-2; len: 11; v_gene: TRBV29-1; CDR3aa: SARTGSTGELF
j_gene: TRBJ1-2; len: 12; v_gene: TRBV28; CDR3aa: ASRGGLGGRGYT
j_gene: TRBJ1-1; len: 12; v_gene: TRBV7-9; CDR3aa: ASIEGVGQRQAF
j_gene: TRBJ1-1; len: 12; v_gene: TRBV7-9; CDR3aa: ASSFSGDFTEAF
j_gene: TRBJ2-5; len: 14; v_gene: TRBV4-1; CDR3aa: ASSQTRGGSLETQY